Presented here are 13 T cell receptor beta chains from one specimen sequenced in a study of T-cell memory formation after mild COVID-19. TCRdb itself ran the 5' RACE reads through MiXCR, one entry per CDR3 protein. The table lists fewer than 450,000 distinct CDR3 sequences, 20% to 25% of them singletons, with 7.5% to 10% in the top ten. The sequencing sample was made of PBMCs or a T cell subset sorted from them (not recorded which). The receptor source for this set is an adult woman who had mild COVID-19 (a few samples of this study predate the infection). Cell type and time point are not known.

The chain joins TRBV7-9 to TRBJ2-3; D is possibly TRBD1 or TRBD2 (5 bases each). This CDR3 spans 15 amino acids. V shed 1 base and J shed 2 bases, with 10 bases lying between them. Germline V lookup: CDR1 SEHNR, CDR2 FQNEAQ (reference sequence). CDR3 region: CASSLGQRLTDTQYF. The CDR3 region has the DNA TGTGCCAGCAGCTTAGGACAGCGGCTCACAGATACGCAGTATTTT.

In its sample, this clonotype was seen a few times. This rearrangement joins TRBV25-1 to TRBJ2-3, with 8 nucleotides matching TRBD1. The trim removed 8 bases at V and 8 bases at J, leaving 9 bases unmatched. The CDR3 loop spans 13 amino acids. Germline V gene sequence: CDR1 MGHDK, CDR2 SYGVNS. The CDR3 nucleotides read TGTGCCAGCGCCGGGACAGGCTACGGTACGCAGTATTTT. Its protein is CASAGTGYGTQYF.

The chain joins TRBV6-5 to TRBJ2-2, with no clear D. The V end lost 3 bases, the J end lost 2 bases, and 1 base lay between the germline ends. The CDR3 extends over 12 amino acids. Germline V gene sequence: CDR1 MNHEY, CDR2 SVGAGI. As DNA, the CDR3 is TGTGCCAGCAGTTATAACACCGGGGAGCTGTTTTTT. The encoded protein is CASSYNTGELFF.

The chain couples TRBV3-1 to TRBJ2-5; TRBD2 agrees at 9 bases. J was trimmed by 0 bases and V by 0 bases; bases with no gene match: 2. The germline gives CDR1 LGHDT, CDR2 YNNKEL (reference sequence). The CDR3 runs 16 residues. CDR3 bases: TGTGCCAGCAGCCAAGACGCTAGCGGGGACCAAGAGACCCAGTACTTC. This gives the protein CASSQDASGDQETQYF.

This clonotype was seen more than once but under ten times. V gene TRBV7-6 combines with J gene TRBJ2-5; D is possibly TRBD1 (6 bases). This CDR3 has 17 amino acids. Per the germline V gene, CDR1 is SGHVS and CDR2 is FNYEAQ. V shed 5 bases and J shed 5 bases, with 24 bases lying between them. CDR3 sequence reads: CASSPHAGQLEGETQYF. CDR3 sequence (DNA): TGTGCCAGCAGCCCCCACGCAGGACAGCTTGAAGGGGAGACCCAGTACTTC.

The chain employs TRBV2 and TRBJ1-6; D gene uncertain. The CDR3 has 14 residues. Germline V gives CDR1 SNHLY, CDR2 FYNNEI. V lost 6 bases to trimming and J lost 7 bases, with 13 bases between them. CDR3 in DNA: TGTGCCAGCAGGAGGGATGCGCTAAATTCACCCCTCCACTTT. Its translation is CASRRDALNSPLHF.

This clonotype has just a few counts. The CDR3 DNA follows: TGCGCCAGCAGCAAAAAATGGGACTCAGAGGGGAACATGAACACTGAAGCTTTCTTT. This encodes CASSKKWDSEGNMNTEAFF. V is TRBV5-1 and J is TRBJ1-1; tentatively, D is TRBD1 (5 bases). The ends were cut back, 4 bases at V and 0 bases at J, with 25 bases in the middle. Germline CDR1 SGHRS, CDR2 YFSETQ. This CDR3 is 19 amino acids long.

This clonotype came up a few times. The chain links TRBV12-3 or TRBV12-4 to TRBJ1-2; D might be TRBD1 (5 bases). This CDR3 spans 14 amino acids. V dropped 0 bases and J dropped 7 bases, with 12 bases sitting between them. CDR3 sequence: CASSLARGRGGYTF. CDR3 coding DNA: TGTGCCAGCAGTTTAGCGCGGGGACGCGGTGGCTACACCTTC.

This clonotype was seen only a few times. The rearrangement uses TRBV4-1 and TRBJ2-7, with D tentatively TRBD1 (5 bases). Germline CDR1 MGHRA, CDR2 YSYEKL. V was pared by 3 bases and J by 5 bases, with 14 bases between. The CDR3 contains 14 residues. CDR3 amino acids: CASSHLGVRDEQYF. CDR3 coding DNA: TGCGCCAGCAGCCACTTAGGGGTCAGGGACGAGCAGTACTTC.

This clonotype came up once. The rearrangement joins TRBV29-1 to TRBJ2-7; TRBD1 matches 9 bases. V dropped 0 bases and J dropped 2; count of bases not matched to a gene: 8. Germline CDR1 SQVTM, CDR2 ANQGSEA. The length of the CDR3 is 16 residues. This CDR3 reads CSVEDLVDRGAYEQYF. CDR3 sequence (DNA): TGCAGCGTTGAAGATCTCGTGGACAGGGGTGCCTACGAGCAGTACTTC.

The rearrangement joins TRBV4-2 to TRBJ2-5; the D is unclear. V was cut by 0 bases and J by 7 bases, with 9 bases left in between. The germline V gene has CDR1 LGHNA and CDR2 YNFKEQ. The CDR3 loop spans 13 amino acids. CDR3 amino acids: CASSQDNSGTQYF. The DNA of the CDR3 is TGTGCCAGCAGCCAAGATAACTCCGGGACCCAGTACTTC.

This chain uses TRBV11-2 with TRBJ2-1; perhaps TRBD2 as D (6 bases). The germline CDR1 and CDR2 sequences are SGHAT and FQNNGV. The CDR3 is 15 amino acids. Trimming took 3 bases from V and 8 from J, leaving 17 bases between them. CDR3: CASSLSGSTWDEQFF. The CDR3 DNA sequence: TGTGCCAGCAGCTTGTCCGGGAGCACCTGGGATGAGCAGTTCTTC. The full variable domain, rest sourced from reference TRBV11-2 and TRBJ2-1, is EAGVAQSPRYKIIEKRQSVAFWCNPISGHATLYWYQQILGQGPKLLIQFQNNGVVDDSQLPKDRFSAERLKGVDSTLKIQPAKLEDSAVYLCASSLSGSTWDEQFFGPGTRLTVL.

The CDR3 is CASSRGQGNSPLHF. CDR3 DNA: TGTGCCAGCAGCCGTGGACAGGGGAATTCACCCCTCCACTTT. The rearrangement joins TRBV7-7 to TRBJ1-6, with TRBD1 matching 9 bases. Losses at the gene ends were 5 bases for V and 7 bases for J; bases not matched to a gene: 3. Germline CDR1 SSHAT, CDR2 FNYEAQ (reference sequence). The CDR3 is 14 residues long. The full variable domain, its missing parts supplied by reference TRBV7-7 and TRBJ1-6, is GAGVSQSPRYKVTKRGQDVTLRCDPISSHATLYWYQQALGQGPEFLTYFNYEAQPDKSGLPSDRFSAERPEGSISTLTIQRTEQRDSAMYRCASSRGQGNSPLHFGNGTRLTVT.